This T cell receptor beta chain was found in a study of somatic mutations in cytotoxic T cells in rheumatoid arthritis. Study context: At nearly 100% purity, some V beta antibody-stained T-cell populations were flow-sorted, and these included V beta1+ cells that were sequenced for TCRB.

Study outcomes and limitations: Clonality measured in CD8+ T cells did not differ significantly between rheumatoid arthritis patients and age-matched healthy controls. Some patients, about an eighth of the 65, had a largest CD8+ clone that exceeded 20% of CD8+ cells.

CDR1 and CDR2 from the germline V gene are SGHKS and YYEKEE (reference sequence). The CDR3 runs 14 residues. The J segment lost 6 bases and the V segment lost 1 base, leaving 3 bases of the junction unmatched. Measured with immunoSEQ multiplex PCR; TCRdb has only the in-frame clones, and not every one. The sample includes approximately 21,000 clones, about 83% seen only once; the top ten take about 11%. As for this clone: What it recognizes is unknown.

The material sequenced was CD8+ T cells sorted from blood. The sequence was obtained from an adult with rheumatoid arthritis. The genes are TRBV5-5 and TRBJ1-1; the match to TRBD1 covers 10 bases. The DNA of the CDR3 is TGTGCCAGCAGCTTGTCCGGGACAGGGGCTGAAGCTTTCTTT. Translated, it gives CASSLSGTGAEAFF.